What follows is one TCR beta chain and its context. Its antigen is currently unknown. This specimen belongs to a study of cytomegalovirus exposure and HLA in healthy donors. Study-level findings and limits: Diagnosis of cytomegalovirus status made by the classifier reportedly showed high specificity and sensitivity.

CDR1 and CDR2 (germline): MDHEN, SYDVKM. J gave up 2 bases and V 7 bases, and 10 bases lay outside the gene matches. This CDR3 is built from 15 residues. 60 Vbeta and 13 Jbeta primers were used in PCR. Sequencing was performed with immunoSEQ multiplex PCR; in TCRdb, only in-frame clones are kept and a portion is missing. The sample includes about 160,000 clones, roughly 80% of them seen just once. Sequenced input: PBMCs. V usage is TRBV28 and J usage is TRBJ2-7; 8 bases agree with TRBD1. This clonotype was obtained from a man in his fifties or sixties in good health and CMV-seropositive. In nucleotides, the CDR3 is TGTGCCAGCACCCCGGTGGGACAGGATGCCTACGAGCAGTACTTC. Translating it yields CASTPVGQDAYEQYF.